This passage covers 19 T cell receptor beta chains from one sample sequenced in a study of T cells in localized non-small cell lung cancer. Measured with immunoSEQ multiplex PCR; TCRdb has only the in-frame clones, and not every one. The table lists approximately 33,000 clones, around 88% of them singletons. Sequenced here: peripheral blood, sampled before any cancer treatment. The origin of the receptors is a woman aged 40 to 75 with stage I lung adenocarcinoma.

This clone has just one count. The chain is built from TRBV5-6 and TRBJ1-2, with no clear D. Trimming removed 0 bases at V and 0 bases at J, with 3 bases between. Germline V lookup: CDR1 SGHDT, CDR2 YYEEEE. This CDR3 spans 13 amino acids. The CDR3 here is CASSLEANYGYTF. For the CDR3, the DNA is TGTGCCAGCAGCTTGGAGGCTAACTATGGCTACACCTTC.

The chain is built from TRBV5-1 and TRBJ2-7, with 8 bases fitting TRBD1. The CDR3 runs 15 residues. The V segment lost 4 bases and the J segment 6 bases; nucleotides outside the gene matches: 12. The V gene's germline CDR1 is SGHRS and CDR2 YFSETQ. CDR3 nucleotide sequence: TGCGCCAGCAGCCCGGACAGGGCGCTTCGGGGCGAGCAGTACTTC. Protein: CASSPDRALRGEQYF.

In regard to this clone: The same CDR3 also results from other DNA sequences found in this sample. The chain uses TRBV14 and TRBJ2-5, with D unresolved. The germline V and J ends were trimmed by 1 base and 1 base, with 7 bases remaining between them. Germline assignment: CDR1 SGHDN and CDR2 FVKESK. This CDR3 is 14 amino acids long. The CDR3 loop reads CASSQVGFQETQYF. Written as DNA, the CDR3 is TGTGCCAGCAGCCAAGTAGGCTTCCAAGAGACCCAGTACTTC.

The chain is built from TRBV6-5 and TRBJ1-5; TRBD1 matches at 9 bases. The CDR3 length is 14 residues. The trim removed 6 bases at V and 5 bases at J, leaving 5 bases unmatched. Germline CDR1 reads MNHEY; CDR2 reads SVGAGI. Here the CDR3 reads CASRVRQGDQPQHF. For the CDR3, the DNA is TGTGCCAGCAGGGTTAGACAGGGGGATCAGCCCCAGCATTTT.

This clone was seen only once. The CDR3 nucleotides are TGTGCCAGCGGAGGGGGCGCGGGGGGAACTAACTATGGCTACACCTTC. Its protein product is CASGGGAGGTNYGYTF. The chain uses TRBV28 and TRBJ1-2; 7 positions match TRBD1. CDR3 length: 16 amino acids. From germline, CDR1 is MDHEN and CDR2 SYDVKM. V dropped 8 bases and J dropped 0; count of bases not matched to a gene: 12.

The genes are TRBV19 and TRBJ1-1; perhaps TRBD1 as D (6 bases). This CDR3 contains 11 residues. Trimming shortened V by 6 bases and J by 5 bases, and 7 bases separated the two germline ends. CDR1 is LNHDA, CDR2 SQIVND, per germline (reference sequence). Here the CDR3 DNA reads TGTGCCAGTAGCGACAGGACTGAAGCTTTCTTT. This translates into CASSDRTEAFF.

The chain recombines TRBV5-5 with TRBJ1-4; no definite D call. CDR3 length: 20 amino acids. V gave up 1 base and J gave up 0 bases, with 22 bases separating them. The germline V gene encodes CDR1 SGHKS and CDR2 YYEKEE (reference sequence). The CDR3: CASSLNGGVIAFATNEKLFF. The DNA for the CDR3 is TGTGCCAGCAGCTTGAACGGCGGGGTTATAGCATTTGCAACTAATGAAAAACTGTTTTTT.

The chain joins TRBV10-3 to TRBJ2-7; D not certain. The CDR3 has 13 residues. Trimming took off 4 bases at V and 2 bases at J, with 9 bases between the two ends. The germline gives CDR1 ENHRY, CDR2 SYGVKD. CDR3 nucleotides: TGTGCCATCAGTGGAGGCAGTACCTACGAGCAGTACTTC. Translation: CAISGGSTYEQYF.

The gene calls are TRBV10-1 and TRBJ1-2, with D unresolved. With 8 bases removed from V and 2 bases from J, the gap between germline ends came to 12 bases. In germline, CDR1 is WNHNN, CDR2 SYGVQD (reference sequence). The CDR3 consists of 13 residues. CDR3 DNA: TGCGCCAGCTCCAGTGGACGGAACTATGGCTACACCTTC. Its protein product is CASSSGRNYGYTF.

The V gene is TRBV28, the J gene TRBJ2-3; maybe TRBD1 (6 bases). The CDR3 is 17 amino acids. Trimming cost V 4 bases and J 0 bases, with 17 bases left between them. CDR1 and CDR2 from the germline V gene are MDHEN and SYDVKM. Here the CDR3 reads CASSSRDISVSTDTQYF. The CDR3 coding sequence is TGTGCCAGCAGTTCACGGGACATCTCTGTTAGCACAGATACGCAGTATTTT.

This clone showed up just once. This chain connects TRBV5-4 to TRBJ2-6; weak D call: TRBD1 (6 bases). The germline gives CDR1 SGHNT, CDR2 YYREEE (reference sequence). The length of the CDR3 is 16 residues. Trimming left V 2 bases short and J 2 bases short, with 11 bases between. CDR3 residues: CASSFDRPAGANVLTF. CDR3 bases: TGTGCCAGCAGCTTTGACAGGCCAGCTGGGGCCAACGTCCTGACTTTC.

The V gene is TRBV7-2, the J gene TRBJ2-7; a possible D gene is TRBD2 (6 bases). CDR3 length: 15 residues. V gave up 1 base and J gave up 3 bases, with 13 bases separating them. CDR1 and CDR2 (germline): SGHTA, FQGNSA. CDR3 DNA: TGTGCCAGCAGCTTAGATCGGGGGACGATCTACGAGCAGTACTTC. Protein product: CASSLDRGTIYEQYF.

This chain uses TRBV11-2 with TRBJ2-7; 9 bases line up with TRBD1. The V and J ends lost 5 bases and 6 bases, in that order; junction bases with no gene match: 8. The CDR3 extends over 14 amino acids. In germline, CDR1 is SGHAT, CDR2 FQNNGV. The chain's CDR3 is CASSPTTGGIEQYF. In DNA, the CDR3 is TGTGCCAGCAGCCCTACGACAGGGGGAATCGAGCAGTACTTC.

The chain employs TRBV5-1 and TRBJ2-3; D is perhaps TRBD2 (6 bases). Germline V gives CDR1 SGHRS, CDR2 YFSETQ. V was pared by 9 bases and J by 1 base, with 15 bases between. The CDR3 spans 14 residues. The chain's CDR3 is CATKPGLRTDTQYF. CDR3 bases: TGCGCCACCAAGCCGGGACTTCGCACAGATACGCAGTATTTT.

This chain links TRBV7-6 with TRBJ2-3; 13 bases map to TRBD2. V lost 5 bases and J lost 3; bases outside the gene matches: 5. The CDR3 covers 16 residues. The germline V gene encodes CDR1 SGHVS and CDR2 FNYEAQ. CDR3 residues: CASSHRLAGGTDTQYF. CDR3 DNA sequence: TGTGCCAGCAGCCACAGACTAGCGGGGGGAACAGATACGCAGTATTTT.

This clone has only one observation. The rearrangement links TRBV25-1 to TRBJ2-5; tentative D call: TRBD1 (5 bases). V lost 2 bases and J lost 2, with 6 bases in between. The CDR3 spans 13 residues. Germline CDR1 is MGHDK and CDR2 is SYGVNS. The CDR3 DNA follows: TGTGCCAGCAGTGAACAGGGACAAGAGACCCAGTACTTC. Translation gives CASSEQGQETQYF.

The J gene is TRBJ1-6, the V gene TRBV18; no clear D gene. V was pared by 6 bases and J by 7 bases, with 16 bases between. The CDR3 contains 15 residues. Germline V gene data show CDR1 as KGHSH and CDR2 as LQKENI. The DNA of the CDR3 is TGTGCCAGCTCGGAACTTCTGGGGAGAAATTCACCCCTCCACTTT. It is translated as CASSELLGRNSPLHF.

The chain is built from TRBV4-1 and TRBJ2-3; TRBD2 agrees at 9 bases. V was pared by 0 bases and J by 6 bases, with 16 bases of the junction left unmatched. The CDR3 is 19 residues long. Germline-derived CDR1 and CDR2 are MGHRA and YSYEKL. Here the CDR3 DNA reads TGCGCCAGCAGCCAAGAGCCCCGAGGGGGGCGGGGGGGCCTGGATACGCAGTATTTT. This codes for CASSQEPRGGRGGLDTQYF.

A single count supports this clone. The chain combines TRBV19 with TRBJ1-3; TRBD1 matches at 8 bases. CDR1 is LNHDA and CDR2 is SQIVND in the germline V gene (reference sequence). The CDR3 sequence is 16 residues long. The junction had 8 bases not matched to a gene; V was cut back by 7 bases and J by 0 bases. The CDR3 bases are TGTGCCAGTACGGACAGGGCGAGAAGCTCTGGAAACACCATATATTTT. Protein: CASTDRARSSGNTIYF. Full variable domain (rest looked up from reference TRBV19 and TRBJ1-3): DGGITQSPKYLFRKEGQNVTLSCEQNLNHDAMYWYRQDPGQGLRLIYYSQIVNDFQKGDIAEGYSVSREKKESFPLTVTSAQKNPTAFYLCASTDRARSSGNTIYFGEGSWLTVV.